This TCR beta chain was recorded in a study of blood T cell repertoires in COVID-19. Deletions cut 8 bases from V and 0 bases from J, with 14 bases between. The CDR3 runs to 15 residues. CDR1 is MNHEY and CDR2 is SVGAGI in the germline V gene. Method: immunoSEQ multiplex PCR; TCRdb's copy keeps in-frame clones and lacks some. The table records approximately 99,000 clones, approximately 80% of them present only once. By share, this clone ranks as medium-sized. The V call is TRBV6-5, the J call TRBJ2-1; D possibly corresponds to TRBD2 (5 bases). This TCR was sampled from a woman in her 70s with acute or convalescent COVID-19. Sequenced: peripheral blood. In nucleotides, the CDR3 is TGTGCCAGCGGTAAGCGGAGAGGCTCCTACAATGAGCAGTTCTTC. Translated: CASGKRRGSYNEQFF.